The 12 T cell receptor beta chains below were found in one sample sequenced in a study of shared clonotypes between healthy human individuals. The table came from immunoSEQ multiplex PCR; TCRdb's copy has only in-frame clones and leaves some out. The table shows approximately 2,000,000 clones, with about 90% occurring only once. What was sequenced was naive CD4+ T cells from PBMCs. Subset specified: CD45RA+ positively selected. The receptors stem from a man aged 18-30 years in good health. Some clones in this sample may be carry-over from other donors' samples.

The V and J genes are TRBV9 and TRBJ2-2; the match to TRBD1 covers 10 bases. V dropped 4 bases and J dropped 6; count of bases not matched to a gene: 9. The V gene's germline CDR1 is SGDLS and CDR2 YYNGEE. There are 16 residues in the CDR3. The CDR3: CASSPSRGTGAGELFF. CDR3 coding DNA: TGTGCCAGCAGCCCCTCGCGGGGGACAGGGGCCGGGGAGCTGTTTTTT.

As DNA, the CDR3 is TGTGCCAGCAGACGGGCAGGAGAAAAACTGTTTTTT. Amino acids: CASRRAGEKLFF. The chain uses TRBV2 and TRBJ1-4; D gene uncertain. Germline V gene lookup returns CDR1 SNHLY and CDR2 FYNNEI. This CDR3 spans 12 amino acids. V lost 6 bases to trimming and J lost 8 bases, with 10 bases between them.

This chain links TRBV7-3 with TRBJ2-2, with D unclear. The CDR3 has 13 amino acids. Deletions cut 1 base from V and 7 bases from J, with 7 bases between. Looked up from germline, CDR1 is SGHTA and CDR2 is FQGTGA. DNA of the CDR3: TGTGCCAGCAGCTTAAGTCGTGGCGGGGAGCTGTTTTTT. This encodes CASSLSRGGELFF.

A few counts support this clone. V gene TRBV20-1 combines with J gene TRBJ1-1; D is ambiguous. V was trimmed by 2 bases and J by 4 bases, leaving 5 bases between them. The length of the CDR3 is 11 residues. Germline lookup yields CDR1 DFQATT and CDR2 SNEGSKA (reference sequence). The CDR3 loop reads CSARLLTEAFF. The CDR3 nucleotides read TGCAGTGCTAGACTGCTCACTGAAGCTTTCTTT.

CDR3 in amino acids: CASSFFGTQTSGYTF. The CDR3 bases are TGTGCCAGCAGTTTTTTTGGAACACAGACCTCTGGCTACACCTTC. This chain uses TRBV27 with TRBJ1-2; D is undetermined. CDR3 size: 15 residues. Germline lookup yields CDR1 MNHEY and CDR2 SMNVEV (reference sequence). The V end was cut by 3 bases, the J end by 7 bases, with 18 bases between.

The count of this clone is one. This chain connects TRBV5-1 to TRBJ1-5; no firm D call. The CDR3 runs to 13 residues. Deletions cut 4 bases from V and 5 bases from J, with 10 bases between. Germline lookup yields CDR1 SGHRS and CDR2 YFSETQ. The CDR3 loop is CASSDTVDQPQHF. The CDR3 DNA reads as TGCGCCAGCAGCGACACAGTTGATCAGCCCCAGCATTTT.

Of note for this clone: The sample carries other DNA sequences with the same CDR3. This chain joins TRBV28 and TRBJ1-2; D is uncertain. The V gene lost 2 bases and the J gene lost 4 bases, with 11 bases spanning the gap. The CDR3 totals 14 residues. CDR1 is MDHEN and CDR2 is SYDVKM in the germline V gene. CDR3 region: CASSLPPRGYGYTF. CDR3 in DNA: TGTGCCAGCAGTTTACCCCCTCGCGGCTATGGCTACACCTTC.

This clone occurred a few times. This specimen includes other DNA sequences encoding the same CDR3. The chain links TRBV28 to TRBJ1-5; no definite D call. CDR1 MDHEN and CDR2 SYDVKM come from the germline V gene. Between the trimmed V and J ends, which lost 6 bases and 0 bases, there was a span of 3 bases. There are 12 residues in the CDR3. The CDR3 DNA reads TGTGCCAGCAGACCTAGCAATCAGCCCCAGCATTTT. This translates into CASRPSNQPQHF.

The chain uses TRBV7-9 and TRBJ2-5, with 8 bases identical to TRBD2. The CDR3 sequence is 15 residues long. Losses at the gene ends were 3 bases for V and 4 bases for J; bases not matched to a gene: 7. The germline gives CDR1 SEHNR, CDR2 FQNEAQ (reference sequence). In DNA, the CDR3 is TGTGCCAGCAGCTTGAGAAGCGGGAGTGGAGAGACCCAGTACTTC. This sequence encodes CASSLRSGSGETQYF.

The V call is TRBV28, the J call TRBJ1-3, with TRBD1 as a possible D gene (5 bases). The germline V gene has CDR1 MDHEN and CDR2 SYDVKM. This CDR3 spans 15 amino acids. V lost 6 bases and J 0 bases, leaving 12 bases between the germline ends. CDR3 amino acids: CASSWDDYSGNTIYF. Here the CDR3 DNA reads TGTGCCAGCAGCTGGGACGATTACTCTGGAAACACCATATATTTT.

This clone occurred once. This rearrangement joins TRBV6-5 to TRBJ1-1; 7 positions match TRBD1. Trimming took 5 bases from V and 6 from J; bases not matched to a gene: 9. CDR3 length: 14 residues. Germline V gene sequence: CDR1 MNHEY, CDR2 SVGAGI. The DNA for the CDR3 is TGTGCCAGCAGTCCACCCCGGGACAGCCCTGAAGCTTTCTTT. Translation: CASSPPRDSPEAFF.

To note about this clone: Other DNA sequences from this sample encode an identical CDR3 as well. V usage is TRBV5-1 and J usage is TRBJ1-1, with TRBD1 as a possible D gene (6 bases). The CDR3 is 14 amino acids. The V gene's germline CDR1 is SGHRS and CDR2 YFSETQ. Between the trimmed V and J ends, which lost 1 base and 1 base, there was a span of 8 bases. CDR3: CASSLSQGNTEAFF. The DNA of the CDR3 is TGCGCCAGCAGCTTGTCACAGGGGAACACTGAAGCTTTCTTT.